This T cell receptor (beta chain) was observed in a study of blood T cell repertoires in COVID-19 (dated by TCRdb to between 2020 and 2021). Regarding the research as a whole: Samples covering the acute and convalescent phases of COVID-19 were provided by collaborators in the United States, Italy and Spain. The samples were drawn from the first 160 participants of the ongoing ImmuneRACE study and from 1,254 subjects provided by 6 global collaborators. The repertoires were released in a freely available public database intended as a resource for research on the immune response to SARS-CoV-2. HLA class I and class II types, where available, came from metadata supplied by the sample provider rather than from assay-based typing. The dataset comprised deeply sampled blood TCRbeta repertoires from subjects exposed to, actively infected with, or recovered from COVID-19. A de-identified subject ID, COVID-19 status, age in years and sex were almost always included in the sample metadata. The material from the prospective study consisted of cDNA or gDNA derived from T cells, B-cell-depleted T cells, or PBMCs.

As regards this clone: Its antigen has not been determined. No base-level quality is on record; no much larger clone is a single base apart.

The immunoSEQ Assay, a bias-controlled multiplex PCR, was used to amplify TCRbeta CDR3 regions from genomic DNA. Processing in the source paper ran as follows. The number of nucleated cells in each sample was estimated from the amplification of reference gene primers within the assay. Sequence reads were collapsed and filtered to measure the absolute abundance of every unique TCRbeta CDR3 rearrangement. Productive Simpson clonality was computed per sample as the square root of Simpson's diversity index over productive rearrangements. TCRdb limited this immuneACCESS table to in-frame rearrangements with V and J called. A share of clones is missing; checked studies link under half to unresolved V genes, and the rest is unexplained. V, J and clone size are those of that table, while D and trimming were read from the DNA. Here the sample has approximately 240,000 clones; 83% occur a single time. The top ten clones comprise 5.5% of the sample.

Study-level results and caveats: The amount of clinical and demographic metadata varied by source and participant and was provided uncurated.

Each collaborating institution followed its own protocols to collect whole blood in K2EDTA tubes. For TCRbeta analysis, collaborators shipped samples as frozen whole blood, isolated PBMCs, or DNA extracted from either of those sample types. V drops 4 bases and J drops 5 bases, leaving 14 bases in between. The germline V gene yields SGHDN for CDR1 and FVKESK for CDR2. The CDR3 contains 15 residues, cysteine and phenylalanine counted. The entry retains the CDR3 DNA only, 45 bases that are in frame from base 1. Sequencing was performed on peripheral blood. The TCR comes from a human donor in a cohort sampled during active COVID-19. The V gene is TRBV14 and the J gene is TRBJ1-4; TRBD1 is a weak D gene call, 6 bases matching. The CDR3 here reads CASSRQDSVNEKLFF. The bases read TGTGCCAGCAGCCGCCAGGACAGTGTCAATGAAAAACTGTTTTTT.